The entry below gives a single T cell receptor beta chain sequence along with its context. Its matching antigen is unknown. The data were obtained in a study of T cell responses to AZD1222 COVID-19 vaccine. Overall study context: Second-dose intervals near 4 or 12 weeks were combined.

The germline gives CDR1 SGHVS, CDR2 FQNEAQ. Trimming removed 1 base from V and 0 bases from J, with 9 bases in between. The CDR3 runs 15 residues. Points from the study as a whole: Clonal diversity was possibly underestimated, and the donors were mostly white British, with more females.

Generated by immunoSEQ multiplex PCR, the TCRdb table keeps only in-frame clones and is missing some. Of fewer than 35,000 clones in the sample, approximately 90% are singletons; the top ten hold under 50%. The chain carries TRBV7-8 and TRBJ1-1, with a weak D call TRBD1 (6 bases). The clonotype comes from an adult in good health. The specimen was peripheral blood, collected on day 0 of AZD1222 vaccination. CDR3 in DNA: TGTGCCAGCAGCTTAGACGGACAGATGAACACTGAAGCTTTCTTT. This encodes CASSLDGQMNTEAFF.